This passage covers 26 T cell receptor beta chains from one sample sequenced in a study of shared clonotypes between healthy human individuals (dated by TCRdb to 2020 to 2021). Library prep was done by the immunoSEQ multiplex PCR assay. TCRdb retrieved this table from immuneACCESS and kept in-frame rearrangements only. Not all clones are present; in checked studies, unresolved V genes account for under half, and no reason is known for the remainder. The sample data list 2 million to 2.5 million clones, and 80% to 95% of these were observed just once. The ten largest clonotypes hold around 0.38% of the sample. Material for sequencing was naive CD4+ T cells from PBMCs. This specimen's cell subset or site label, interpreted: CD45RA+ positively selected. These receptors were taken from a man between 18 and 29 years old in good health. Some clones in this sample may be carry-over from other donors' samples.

In DNA form, the CDR3 reads TGCGCCAGCAGCTTGGGCCCTAGCGGGCCAACCGGGGAGCTGTTTTTT. It translates to CASSLGPSGPTGELFF. V gene TRBV5-1 combines with J gene TRBJ2-2; 8 bases map to TRBD2. Per the germline V gene, CDR1 is SGHRS and CDR2 is YFSETQ. Trimming removed 0 bases from V and 5 bases from J; junction bases left unmatched: 6. The length of the CDR3 is 16 residues.

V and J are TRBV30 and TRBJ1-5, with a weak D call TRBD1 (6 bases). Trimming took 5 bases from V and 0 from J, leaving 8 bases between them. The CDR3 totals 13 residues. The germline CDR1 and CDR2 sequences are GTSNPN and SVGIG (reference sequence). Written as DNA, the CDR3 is TGTGCCTGGGTGGACAGTAGCAATCAGCCCCAGCATTTT. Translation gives CAWVDSSNQPQHF.

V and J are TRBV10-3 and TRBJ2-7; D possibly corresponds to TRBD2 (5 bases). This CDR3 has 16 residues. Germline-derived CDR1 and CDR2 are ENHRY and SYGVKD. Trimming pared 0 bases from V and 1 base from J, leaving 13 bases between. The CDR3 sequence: CAISESFWTGSYEQYF. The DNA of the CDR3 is TGTGCCATCAGTGAGTCTTTCTGGACGGGGTCCTACGAGCAGTACTTC.

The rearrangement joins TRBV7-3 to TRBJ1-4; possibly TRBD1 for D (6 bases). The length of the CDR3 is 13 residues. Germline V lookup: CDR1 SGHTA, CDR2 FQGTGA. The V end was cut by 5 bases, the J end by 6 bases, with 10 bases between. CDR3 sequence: CASSRTGHEKLFF. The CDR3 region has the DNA TGTGCCAGCAGCCGCACAGGGCATGAAAAACTGTTTTTT. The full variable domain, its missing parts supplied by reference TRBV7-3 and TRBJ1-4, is GAGVSQTPSNKVTEKGKYVELRCDPISGHTALYWYRQSLGQGPEFLIYFQGTGAADDSGLPNDRFFAVRPEGSVSTLKIQRTERGDSAVYLCASSRTGHEKLFFGSGTQLSVL.

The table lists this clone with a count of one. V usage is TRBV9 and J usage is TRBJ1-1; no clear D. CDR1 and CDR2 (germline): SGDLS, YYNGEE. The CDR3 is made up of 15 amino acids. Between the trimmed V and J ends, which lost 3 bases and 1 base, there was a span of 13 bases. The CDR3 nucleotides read TGTGCCAGCAGCGGGCTGCGAGGGAGGAACACTGAAGCTTTCTTT. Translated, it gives CASSGLRGRNTEAFF. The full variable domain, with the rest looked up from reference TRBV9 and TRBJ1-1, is DSGVTQTPKHLITATGQRVTLRCSPRSGDLSVYWYQQSLDQGLQFLIQYYNGEERAKGNILERFSAQQFPDLHSELNLSSLELGDSALYFCASSGLRGRNTEAFFGQGTRLTVV.

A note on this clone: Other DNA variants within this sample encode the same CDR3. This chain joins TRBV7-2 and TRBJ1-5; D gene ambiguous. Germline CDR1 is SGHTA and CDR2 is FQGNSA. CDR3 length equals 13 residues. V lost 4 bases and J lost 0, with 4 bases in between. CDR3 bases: TGTGCCAGCAGCTCGGATAGCAATCAGCCCCAGCATTTT. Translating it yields CASSSDSNQPQHF.

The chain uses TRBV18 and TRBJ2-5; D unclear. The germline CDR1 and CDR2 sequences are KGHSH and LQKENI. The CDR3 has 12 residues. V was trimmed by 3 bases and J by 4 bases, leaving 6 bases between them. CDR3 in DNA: TGTGCCAGCTCACCGCAGTTAGAGACCCAGTACTTC. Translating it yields CASSPQLETQYF.

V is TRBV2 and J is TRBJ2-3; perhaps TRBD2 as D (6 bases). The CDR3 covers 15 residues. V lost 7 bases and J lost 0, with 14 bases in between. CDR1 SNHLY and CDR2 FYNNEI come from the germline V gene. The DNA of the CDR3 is TGTGCCAGCATTACGGGGGTAGTTAGCACAGATACGCAGTATTTT. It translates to CASITGVVSTDTQYF.

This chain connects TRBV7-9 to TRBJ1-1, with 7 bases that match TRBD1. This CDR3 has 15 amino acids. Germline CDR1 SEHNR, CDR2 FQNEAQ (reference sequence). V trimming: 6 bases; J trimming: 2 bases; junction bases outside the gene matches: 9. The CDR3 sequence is CASSYRQGLNTEAFF. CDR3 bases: TGTGCCAGCAGTTACCGACAGGGCCTAAACACTGAAGCTTTCTTT.

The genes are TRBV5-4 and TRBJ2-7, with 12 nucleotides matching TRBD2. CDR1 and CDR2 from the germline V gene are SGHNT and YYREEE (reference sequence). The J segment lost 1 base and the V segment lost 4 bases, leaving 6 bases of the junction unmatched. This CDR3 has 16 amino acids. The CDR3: CASSPSLAGGSYEQYF. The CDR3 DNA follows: TGTGCCAGCAGCCCTTCACTAGCGGGAGGTTCCTACGAGCAGTACTTC.

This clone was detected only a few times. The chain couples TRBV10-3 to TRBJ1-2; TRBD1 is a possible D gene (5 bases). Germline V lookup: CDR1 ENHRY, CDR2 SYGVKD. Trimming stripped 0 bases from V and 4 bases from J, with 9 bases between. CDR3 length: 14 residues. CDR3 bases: TGTGCCATCAGTGAGTCGCGAGGGGTCTATGGCTACACCTTC. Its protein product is CAISESRGVYGYTF.

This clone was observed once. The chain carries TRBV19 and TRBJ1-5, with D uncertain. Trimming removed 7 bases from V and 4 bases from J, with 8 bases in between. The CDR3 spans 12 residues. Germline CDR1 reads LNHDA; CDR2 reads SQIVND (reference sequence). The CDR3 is CASTSRNQPQHF. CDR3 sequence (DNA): TGTGCCAGTACCTCCAGGAATCAGCCCCAGCATTTT.

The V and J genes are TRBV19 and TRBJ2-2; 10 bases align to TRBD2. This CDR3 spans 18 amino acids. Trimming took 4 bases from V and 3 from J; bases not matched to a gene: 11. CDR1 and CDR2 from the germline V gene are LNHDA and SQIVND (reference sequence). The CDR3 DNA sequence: TGTGCCAGTAGTACCCGTATAGCGGGAGGCACCTACACCGGGGAGCTGTTTTTT. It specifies CASSTRIAGGTYTGELFF.

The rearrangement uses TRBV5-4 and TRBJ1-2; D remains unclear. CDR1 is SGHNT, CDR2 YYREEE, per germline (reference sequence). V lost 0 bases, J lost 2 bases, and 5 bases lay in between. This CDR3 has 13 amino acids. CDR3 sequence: CASSLVQNYGYTF. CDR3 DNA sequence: TGTGCCAGCAGCTTGGTCCAGAACTATGGCTACACCTTC.

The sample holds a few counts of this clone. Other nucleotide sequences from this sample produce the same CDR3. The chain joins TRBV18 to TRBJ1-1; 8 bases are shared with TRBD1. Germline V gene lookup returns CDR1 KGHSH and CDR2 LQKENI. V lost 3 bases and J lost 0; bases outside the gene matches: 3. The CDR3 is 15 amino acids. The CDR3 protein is CASSPGQGMNTEAFF. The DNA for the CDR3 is TGTGCCAGCTCACCCGGACAGGGAATGAACACTGAAGCTTTCTTT.

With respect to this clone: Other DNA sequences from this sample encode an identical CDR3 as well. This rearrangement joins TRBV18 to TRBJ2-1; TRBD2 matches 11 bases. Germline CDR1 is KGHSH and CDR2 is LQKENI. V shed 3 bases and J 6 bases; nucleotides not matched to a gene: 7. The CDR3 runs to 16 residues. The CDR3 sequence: CASSPPLAGVANEQFF. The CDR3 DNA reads TGTGCCAGCTCACCGCCACTAGCGGGAGTGGCCAATGAGCAGTTCTTC.

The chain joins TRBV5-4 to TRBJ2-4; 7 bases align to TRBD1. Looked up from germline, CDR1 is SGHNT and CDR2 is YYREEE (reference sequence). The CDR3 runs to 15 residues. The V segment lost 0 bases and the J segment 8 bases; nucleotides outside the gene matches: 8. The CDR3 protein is CASSLGGRGTDIQYF. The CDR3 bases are TGTGCCAGCAGCTTGGGGGGCAGGGGGACGGACATTCAGTACTTC.

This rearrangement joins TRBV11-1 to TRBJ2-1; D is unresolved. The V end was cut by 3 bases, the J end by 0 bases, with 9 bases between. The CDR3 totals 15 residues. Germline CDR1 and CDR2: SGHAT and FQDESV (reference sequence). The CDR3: CASSFVPSSYNEQFF. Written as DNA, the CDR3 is TGTGCCAGCAGCTTCGTCCCAAGCTCCTACAATGAGCAGTTCTTC.

The CDR3 here is CASSPQGQGADEQFF. DNA for the CDR3: TGCGCCAGCAGCCCACAGGGACAGGGGGCCGATGAGCAGTTCTTC. The V and J genes are TRBV5-1 and TRBJ2-1; TRBD1 agrees at 12 bases. CDR1 and CDR2 (germline): SGHRS, YFSETQ. This CDR3 is built from 15 residues. J lost 8 bases, V lost 4 bases, and 7 bases had no gene match.

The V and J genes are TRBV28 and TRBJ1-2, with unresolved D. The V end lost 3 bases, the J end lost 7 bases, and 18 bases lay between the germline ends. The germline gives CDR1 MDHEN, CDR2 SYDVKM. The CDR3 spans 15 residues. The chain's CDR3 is CASSFVARVMSGYTF. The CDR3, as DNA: TGTGCCAGCAGTTTTGTTGCCCGGGTGATGAGTGGCTACACCTTC.

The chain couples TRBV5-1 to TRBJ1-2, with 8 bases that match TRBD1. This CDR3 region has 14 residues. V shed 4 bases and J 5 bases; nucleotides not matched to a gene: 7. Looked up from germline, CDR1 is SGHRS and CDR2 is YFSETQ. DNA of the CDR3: TGCGCCAGCAGCGCGACAGGGGTTGGTTATGGCTACACCTTC. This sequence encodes CASSATGVGYGYTF.

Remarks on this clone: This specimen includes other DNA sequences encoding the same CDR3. The CDR3 region is CASRDLTDTQYF. For the CDR3, the DNA is TGTGCCAGCAGGGACCTCACAGATACGCAGTATTTT. The gene calls are TRBV27 and TRBJ2-3; D not certain. Trimming left V 6 bases short and J 2 bases short, with 6 bases between. The CDR3 has 12 amino acids. Germline loops: CDR1 MNHEY, CDR2 SMNVEV (reference sequence).

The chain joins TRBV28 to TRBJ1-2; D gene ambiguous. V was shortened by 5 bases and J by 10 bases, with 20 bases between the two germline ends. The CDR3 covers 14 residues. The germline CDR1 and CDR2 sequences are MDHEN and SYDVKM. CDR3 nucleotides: TGTGCCAGCAGTCCCCTGGGAAGGACTAGACCCTACACCTTC. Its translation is CASSPLGRTRPYTF.

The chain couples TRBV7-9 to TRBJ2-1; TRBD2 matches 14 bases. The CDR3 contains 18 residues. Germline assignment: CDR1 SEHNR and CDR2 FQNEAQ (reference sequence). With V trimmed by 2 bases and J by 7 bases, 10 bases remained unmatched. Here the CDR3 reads CASSLTPGLAGADNEQFF. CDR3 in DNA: TGTGCCAGCAGCTTAACTCCGGGACTAGCGGGAGCTGATAATGAGCAGTTCTTC.

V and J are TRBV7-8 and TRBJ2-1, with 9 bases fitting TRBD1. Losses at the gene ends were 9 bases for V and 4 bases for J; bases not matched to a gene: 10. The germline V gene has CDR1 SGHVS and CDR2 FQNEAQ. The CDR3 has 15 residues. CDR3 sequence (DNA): TGTGCCAGTAAGGCGGGACAGGGTATATACAATGAGCAGTTCTTC. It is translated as CASKAGQGIYNEQFF.

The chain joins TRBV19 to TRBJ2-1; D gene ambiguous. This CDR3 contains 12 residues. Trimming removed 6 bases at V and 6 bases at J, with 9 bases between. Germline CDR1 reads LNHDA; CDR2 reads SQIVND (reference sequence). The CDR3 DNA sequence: TGTGCCAGTAGCCGGACGGCCAATGAGCAGTTCTTC. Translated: CASSRTANEQFF.